This T cell receptor (beta chain) is drawn from a study of prognosis after radiotherapy for stage I lung cancer. Per the germline V gene, CDR1 is SQVTM and CDR2 is ANQGSEA. The CDR3 contains 14 residues. V shed 7 bases, J shed 1 base, and the junction held 4 bases outside the gene matches. Multiplex PCR, run in two rounds, amplified TCR beta CDR3 from genomic DNA. Primers specific to each TRBV and TRBJ gene drove first-round PCR. TCRdb used MiXCR to reprocess the multiplex PCR reads, holding one entry per CDR3 protein. The repertoire holds about 22,000 distinct CDR3 sequences, with 35% to 45% as singletons. This clonotype was recorded at least ten times.

This receptor was identified in a donor over 45 with non-small cell lung cancer. The rearrangement uses TRBV29-1 and TRBJ2-2; 9 bases agree with TRBD1. The sample here was PBMCs, taken before or after stereotactic body radiation therapy (not recorded which). The CDR3 is CSAVDRGNTGELFF. The CDR3 DNA is TGCAGCGCAGTGGACAGGGGGAACACCGGGGAGCTGTTTTTT.